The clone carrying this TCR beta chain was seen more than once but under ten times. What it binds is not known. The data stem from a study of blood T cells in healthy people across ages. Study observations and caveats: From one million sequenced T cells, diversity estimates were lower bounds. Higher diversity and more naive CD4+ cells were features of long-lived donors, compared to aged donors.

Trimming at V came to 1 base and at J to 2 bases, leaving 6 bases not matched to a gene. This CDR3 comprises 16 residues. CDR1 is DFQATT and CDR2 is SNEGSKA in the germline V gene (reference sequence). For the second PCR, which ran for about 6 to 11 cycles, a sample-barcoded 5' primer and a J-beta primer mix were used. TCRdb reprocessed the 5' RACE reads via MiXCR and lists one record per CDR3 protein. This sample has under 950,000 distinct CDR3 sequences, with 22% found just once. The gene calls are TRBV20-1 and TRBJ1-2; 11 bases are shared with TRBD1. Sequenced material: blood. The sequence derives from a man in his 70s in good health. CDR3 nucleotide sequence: TGCAGTGCTAGAGCCCCGGGACAGGGGGAGAACTATGGCTACACCTTC. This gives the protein CSARAPGQGENYGYTF.